The 23 T cell receptor beta chains presented below share a single source sample, sequenced in a study of cytomegalovirus exposure and HLA in healthy donors. It was with 60 Vbeta and 13 Jbeta primers that the PCR ran. TCRdb keeps only in-frame clones here, not all; method: immunoSEQ multiplex PCR. The sample yields about 160,000 clones, more than 70% seen once. Sequenced sample: PBMCs. The receptor source for this set is a woman aged 50 to 65 in good health and CMV-seropositive.

The V call is TRBV27, the J call TRBJ2-3; TRBD2 aligns across 7 bases. CDR1 and CDR2 from the germline V gene are MNHEY and SMNVEV (reference sequence). CDR3 size: 17 residues. Trimming removed 2 bases from V and 2 bases from J; junction bases left unmatched: 10. The DNA of the CDR3 is TGTGCCAGCAGTTTAATCAGGGTCGGGAGGACCACAGATACGCAGTATTTT. Its translation is CASSLIRVGRTTDTQYF.

The V gene is TRBV7-2, the J gene TRBJ2-7; TRBD1 agrees at 9 bases. The CDR3 consists of 16 residues. V dropped 6 bases and J dropped 1; count of bases not matched to a gene: 10. Germline values: CDR1 SGHTA, CDR2 FQGNSA. CDR3 nucleotides: TGTGCCAGCAGTCGCGGGACAGGGCCTATTTCCTACGAGCAGTACTTC. Residues: CASSRGTGPISYEQYF.

The DNA for the CDR3 is TGTGCCAGCAGCTTACTGCGCGGGGGCACAGATACGCAGTATTTT. Translating gives CASSLLRGGTDTQYF. The V and J genes are TRBV7-3 and TRBJ2-3; maybe TRBD2 (6 bases). V lost 2 bases and J 1 base, leaving 10 bases between the germline ends. This CDR3 has 15 residues. Germline V CDR1 and CDR2: SGHTA, FQGTGA.

CDR3 residues: CASSSPTGGTEAFF. The CDR3 DNA sequence: TGTGCCAGCAGCTCACCCACAGGGGGCACTGAAGCTTTCTTT. The rearrangement links TRBV5-6 to TRBJ1-1; 8 bases map to TRBD1. The V segment lost 3 bases and the J segment 4 bases; nucleotides outside the gene matches: 5. This CDR3 is built from 14 residues. Germline V gene sequence: CDR1 SGHDT, CDR2 YYEEEE.

The chain couples TRBV15 to TRBJ2-7; TRBD1 agrees at 9 bases. The CDR3 runs 15 residues. V was pared by 2 bases and J by 6 bases, with 8 bases of the junction left unmatched. Per germline, CDR1 LNHNV and CDR2 YYDKDF (reference sequence). DNA for the CDR3: TGTGCCACCAGCAGAACGGACAGGGGATATGCCGAGCAGTACTTC. It encodes CATSRTDRGYAEQYF.

In nucleotides, the CDR3 is TGTGCCAGCAGTGAGTCTCGGGTCCAAGAGACCCAGTACTTC. Residues: CASSESRVQETQYF. The V call is TRBV6-1, the J call TRBJ2-5; D gene uncertain. Germline CDR1 is MNHNS and CDR2 is SASEGT. CDR3 length equals 14 residues. The germline V and J ends were trimmed by 3 bases and 1 base, with 9 bases remaining between them.

This clone turned up a few times. The chain joins TRBV2 to TRBJ1-1, with D perhaps TRBD1 (6 bases). This CDR3 has 12 residues. Germline loops: CDR1 SNHLY, CDR2 FYNNEI. With 0 bases removed from V and 10 bases from J, the gap between germline ends came to 9 bases. CDR3 sequence: CASSEAGARAFF. DNA for the CDR3: TGTGCCAGCAGTGAAGCGGGGGCGAGAGCTTTCTTT.

The chain uses TRBV19 and TRBJ1-5, with 7 bases lining up with TRBD1. Unmatched junction bases numbered 9, after V lost 4 bases and J lost 9 bases. This CDR3 is built from 14 residues. Germline CDR1 is LNHDA and CDR2 is SQIVND (reference sequence). The CDR3 spells CASSSGQARRPQHF. Here the CDR3 DNA reads TGTGCCAGTAGTAGTGGACAGGCTCGGCGGCCCCAGCATTTT.

This rearrangement joins TRBV7-9 to TRBJ2-5, with TRBD2 identical over 8 bases. The CDR3 sequence is 16 residues long. The germline gives CDR1 SEHNR, CDR2 FQNEAQ (reference sequence). V gave up 5 bases and J gave up 4 bases; unmatched junction bases: 12. The CDR3 bases are TGTGCCAGCAGCCCAATCTTGGGGCTAGCGGGAGAGACCCAGTACTTC. The encoded protein is CASSPILGLAGETQYF.

The V gene is TRBV9, the J gene TRBJ2-5; TRBD2 is a possible D gene (6 bases). CDR3 length equals 20 residues. The germline V gene encodes CDR1 SGDLS and CDR2 YYNGEE. Between the trimmed V and J ends, which lost 4 bases and 5 bases, there was a span of 33 bases. CDR3 coding DNA: TGTGCCAGCAGCCCCGACCCCGGGGTCGGAACTAGCCTCCGAGGGGAGACCCAGTACTTC. Encoded protein: CASSPDPGVGTSLRGETQYF.

The J gene is TRBJ2-5, the V gene TRBV6-6, with 8 bases fitting TRBD2. The CDR3 is made up of 15 amino acids. CDR1 and CDR2 (germline): MNHNY, SVGAGI (reference sequence). Losses at the gene ends were 0 bases for V and 7 bases for J; bases not matched to a gene: 7. CDR3 DNA: TGTGCCAGCAGTTACTCGCGGGGGGAGAGCGGGACCCAGTACTTC. As protein: CASSYSRGESGTQYF.

This chain joins TRBV9 and TRBJ2-1; 11 bases fit TRBD2. The junction had 2 bases not matched to a gene; V was cut back by 1 base and J by 5 bases. The CDR3 has 15 amino acids. Germline V gene sequence: CDR1 SGDLS, CDR2 YYNGEE. CDR3 coding DNA: TGTGCCAGCAGCGTACAACTAGCGGGAGACAATGAGCAGTTCTTC. This sequence encodes CASSVQLAGDNEQFF.

The chain carries TRBV9 and TRBJ2-6; the D gene is possibly TRBD1 (6 bases). Germline V gene sequence: CDR1 SGDLS, CDR2 YYNGEE. Trimming took off 2 bases at V and 2 bases at J, with 11 bases between the two ends. CDR3 length: 16 amino acids. The CDR3, as DNA: TGTGCCAGCAGCGTCGGGACAAGCACTGGGGCCAACGTCCTGACTTTC. Protein product: CASSVGTSTGANVLTF.

This sequence joins TRBV6-6 and TRBJ2-7, with a weak D call TRBD1 (5 bases). V lost 7 bases and J 1 base, leaving 14 bases between the germline ends. Per germline, CDR1 MNHNY and CDR2 SVGAGI (reference sequence). The CDR3 spans 14 residues. Written as DNA, the CDR3 is TGTGCCAGCAATTGGGGCGGTTCGTCCTACGAGCAGTACTTC. Its protein is CASNWGGSSYEQYF.

The chain employs TRBV4-3 and TRBJ1-1; the D is unclear. This CDR3 has 14 amino acids. CDR1 is LGHNA and CDR2 is YSLEER in the germline V gene. V was shortened by 1 base and J by 0 bases, with 6 bases between the two germline ends. CDR3 sequence: CASSQAWLNTEAFF. Here the CDR3 DNA reads TGCGCCAGCAGCCAAGCGTGGCTGAACACTGAAGCTTTCTTT.

This clone was observed a single time. An end of the junction differs from the germline gene, which may be a read error. This CDR3 is also generated by other DNA sequences in the sample. The CDR3 DNA follows: TGCGCCAGCAGCTTTGGACAGGACTATGGCTACACCTTC. Translation gives CASSFGQDYGYTF. This chain links TRBV7-6 with TRBJ1-2; 7 bases line up with TRBD1. CDR3 length: 13 residues. Germline V gives CDR1 SGHVS, CDR2 FNYEAQ.

This clone has just one count. This rearrangement joins TRBV5-6 to TRBJ2-7; 7 positions match TRBD1. The germline CDR1 and CDR2 sequences are SGHDT and YYEEEE. V lost 5 bases, J lost 6 bases, and 11 bases stayed unmatched. The CDR3 is made up of 14 amino acids. CDR3 nucleotide sequence: TGTGCCAGCAGTAACAGGGGACGCTATTCCGAGCAGTACTTC. Amino acids: CASSNRGRYSEQYF.

This chain links TRBV19 with TRBJ2-7, with TRBD1 matching over 9 bases. Unmatched junction bases numbered 6, after V lost 4 bases and J lost 5 bases. CDR3 length: 14 amino acids. Germline values: CDR1 LNHDA, CDR2 SQIVND (reference sequence). Here the CDR3 reads CASSRGQGWDEQYF. Here the CDR3 DNA reads TGTGCCAGTAGTAGGGGACAGGGCTGGGACGAGCAGTACTTC.

This clone has just a few counts. V usage is TRBV6-4 and J usage is TRBJ2-7, with TRBD2 identical over 7 bases. After removal of 3 bases from V and 3 bases from J, the junction contained 11 bases not matched to a gene. Germline CDR1 is MRHNA and CDR2 is SNTAGT. The CDR3 extends over 16 amino acids. The CDR3 sequence is CASSEGRLAWVYEQYF. CDR3 nucleotides: TGTGCCAGCAGTGAGGGGAGACTAGCATGGGTCTACGAGCAGTACTTC.

This chain uses TRBV5-4 with TRBJ1-1, with 9 nucleotides matching TRBD1. V lost 3 bases, J lost 3 bases, and 9 bases stayed unmatched. The CDR3 is 16 amino acids. Germline V CDR1 and CDR2: SGHNT, YYREEE (reference sequence). The CDR3 sequence is CASSSYTGGGYTEAFF. The CDR3 DNA follows: TGTGCCAGCAGCTCATACACAGGGGGCGGGTACACTGAAGCTTTCTTT.

This chain connects TRBV5-4 to TRBJ2-3; the D gene is possibly TRBD2 (5 bases). Per the germline V gene, CDR1 is SGHNT and CDR2 is YYREEE (reference sequence). The CDR3 spans 15 residues. V lost 0 bases and J 1 base, leaving 9 bases between the germline ends. The CDR3 nucleotides are TGTGCCAGCAGCTTGGGGTGGGGAGGCACAGATACGCAGTATTTT. Its protein is CASSLGWGGTDTQYF. Complete variable domain (other parts from reference TRBV5-4 and TRBJ2-3): ETGVTQSPTHLIKTRGQQVTLRCSSQSGHNTVSWYQQALGQGPQFIFQYYREEENGRGNFPPRFSGLQFPNYSSELNVNALELDDSALYLCASSLGWGGTDTQYFGPGTRLTVL.

CDR3 in amino acids: CASSQSGGNSEAFF. The CDR3 DNA reads TGTGCCAGCAGCCAGTCGGGAGGGAACTCCGAAGCTTTCTTT. The chain carries TRBV11-1 and TRBJ1-1, with D hard to call. The CDR3 covers 14 residues. CDR1 is SGHAT and CDR2 is FQDESV in the germline V gene (reference sequence). V gave up 5 bases and J gave up 8 bases, with 18 bases separating them. Complete variable domain (other parts from reference TRBV11-1 and TRBJ1-1): EAEVAQSPRYKITEKSQAVAFWCDPISGHATLYWYRQILGQGPELLVQFQDESVVDDSQLPKDRFSAERLKGVDSTLKIQPAELGDSAMYLCASSQSGGNSEAFFGQGTRLTVV.

J is TRBJ2-7 and V is TRBV2; 7 bases agree with TRBD1. Trimming cost V 4 bases and J 0 bases; bases outside gene matches: 6. This CDR3 has 15 residues. Germline CDR1 reads SNHLY; CDR2 reads FYNNEI. The CDR3 nucleotides read TGTGCCAGCAGTGGGGGTCCAGGGGGCTCCTACGAGCAGTACTTC. Its translation is CASSGGPGGSYEQYF.